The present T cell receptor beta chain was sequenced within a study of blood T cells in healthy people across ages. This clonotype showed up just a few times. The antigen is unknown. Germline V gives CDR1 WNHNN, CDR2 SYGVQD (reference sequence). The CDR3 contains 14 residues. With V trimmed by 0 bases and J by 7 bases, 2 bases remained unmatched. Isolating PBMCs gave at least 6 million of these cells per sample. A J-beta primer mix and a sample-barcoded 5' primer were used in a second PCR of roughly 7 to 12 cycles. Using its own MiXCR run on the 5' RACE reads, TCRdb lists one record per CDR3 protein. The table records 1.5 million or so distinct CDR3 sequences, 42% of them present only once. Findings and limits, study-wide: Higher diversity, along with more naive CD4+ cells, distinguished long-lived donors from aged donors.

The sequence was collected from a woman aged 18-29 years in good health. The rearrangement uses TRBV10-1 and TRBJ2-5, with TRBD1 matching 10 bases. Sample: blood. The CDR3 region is CASSESRTGGTQYF. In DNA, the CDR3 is TGCGCCAGCAGTGAGTCCCGGACAGGGGGGACCCAGTACTTC.